This T cell receptor beta chain derives from a study of T cell responses to AZD1222 COVID-19 vaccine. Germline V gene data show CDR1 as LGHDT and CDR2 as YNNKEL (reference sequence). The CDR3 contains 14 residues. V lost 2 bases to trimming and J lost 2 bases, with 9 bases between them. As for this clone: Its target is not known.

This table comes from immunoSEQ multiplex PCR, and its TCRdb copy is limited to in-frame clones, with some not included. The sample lists 100,000 to 150,000 clones; approximately 85% were seen once. Overall study findings and caveats: Donors were mostly white British, more females; clonal diversity possibly underestimated. Of the AZD1222 recipients, only 6 or 7 were seropositive at baseline.

Source: peripheral blood, taken on day 0 of AZD1222 vaccination. The J gene is TRBJ1-2, the V gene TRBV3-1 (or the pseudogene TRBV3-2); D is uncertain. The receptor comes from an adult in good health. CDR3 region: CASSQFTGNYGYTF. DNA of the CDR3: TGTGCCAGCAGCCAATTCACGGGAAACTATGGCTACACCTTC.